This T cell receptor beta chain emerged from a study of shared clonotypes between healthy human individuals. Study context: The donor pool was made up of a couple of women and a few men aged 18 to 49. Each donor's CD4 naive and CD4 memory cells filled three plates apiece, CD8 naive two, and CD8 memory one.

Profiling relied on immunoSEQ multiplex PCR, and the TCRdb table lists in-frame clones only, not all of them. The sample lists around 2,100,000 clones, approximately 94% occurring once. Germline CDR1 is SGHNT and CDR2 is YYREEE (reference sequence). Deletions cut 0 bases from V and 5 bases from J, with 15 bases between. This CDR3 contains 15 residues. The naive CD8 fraction comprised CD45RO-negative cells positively selected for CCR7 and excluded terminally differentiated effector memory CD45RA+ cells. Remarks on this clone: The antigen remains unidentified.

Study conclusions and caveats: The study generally estimated greater richness for naive than memory subsets.

Material: naive CD8+ T cells sorted from blood. The rearrangement joins TRBV5-4 to TRBJ2-7; D is uncertain. The receptor was derived from a man younger than 35 in good health. The CDR3, as DNA: TGTGCCAGCAGCTTGGGACCTGCCCAAATAGACGAGCAGTACTTC. It is translated as CASSLGPAQIDEQYF. Full variable domain (outside the CDR3, taken from reference TRBV5-4 and TRBJ2-7): ETGVTQSPTHLIKTRGQQVTLRCSSQSGHNTVSWYQQALGQGPQFIFQYYREEENGRGNFPPRFSGLQFPNYSSELNVNALELDDSALYLCASSLGPAQIDEQYFGPGTRLTVT.